The 27 T cell receptor beta chains given below trace back to one sample, sequenced in a study of metastatic and nonmetastatic thyroid tumors. TCRdb re-clonotyped the PCR reads through MiXCR. The sample holds more than 40,000 clones, under 20% seen once. Ahead of thyroid surgery, no patient had received treatment of any kind. The sequenced sample was blood. Every receptor here comes from a female donor with papillary thyroid cancer or a benign thyroid nodule (not recorded which). Some clones in this sample may be carry-over from other donors' samples.

This clone occurred many times. This chain connects TRBV3-1 to TRBJ2-7; 8 bases are shared with TRBD1. V lost 1 base and J lost 6; bases outside the gene matches: 5. The CDR3 has 14 amino acids. CDR1 and CDR2 (germline): LGHDT, YNNKEL (reference sequence). The CDR3: CASSQAGGAGEQYF. The CDR3 DNA reads as TGTGCCAGCAGCCAAGCAGGGGGCGCGGGCGAGCAGTACTTC.

The sample holds many counts of this clone. This chain links TRBV3-1 with TRBJ1-1, with no clear D. From germline, CDR1 is LGHDT and CDR2 YNNKEL (reference sequence). Deletions cut 2 bases from V and 2 bases from J, with 12 bases between. The CDR3 extends over 15 amino acids. This CDR3 reads CASSQPSSANTEAFF. CDR3 DNA sequence: TGTGCCAGCAGCCAACCCTCTTCAGCTAACACTGAAGCTTTCTTT.

This clone was found many times. V gene TRBV11-2 combines with J gene TRBJ2-5, with D maybe TRBD2 (6 bases). Germline V gene data show CDR1 as SGHAT and CDR2 as FQNNGV. The CDR3 is 14 residues long. V lost 3 bases and J lost 1, with 9 bases in between. The CDR3 nucleotides are TGTGCCAGCAGCTTGTCCGGGGGCCAAGAGACCCAGTACTTC. It is translated as CASSLSGGQETQYF.

In its sample, this clone was seen many times. The chain carries TRBV20-1 and TRBJ1-5; TRBD1 might be the D (5 bases). The V end lost 3 bases, the J end lost 3 bases, and 15 bases lay between the germline ends. In germline, CDR1 is DFQATT, CDR2 SNEGSKA (reference sequence). The length of the CDR3 is 15 residues. CDR3 region: CSASPNGDFNQPQHF. The DNA for the CDR3 is TGCAGTGCTAGTCCAAACGGGGACTTCAATCAGCCCCAGCATTTT.

This clone was observed a handful of times. This may arise from a read error, as a much more abundant clone is one base away. V is TRBV9 and J is TRBJ1-1, with TRBD1 identical over 7 bases. The germline V gene has CDR1 SGDLS and CDR2 YYNGEE. V shed 3 bases, J shed 1 base, and the junction held 6 bases outside the gene matches. The CDR3 is 15 residues long. The CDR3 DNA is TGTGCCAGCAGCGCAGGACAGGTTTCGAACACTGAAGCTTTCTTT. It encodes CASSAGQVSNTEAFF. The full variable domain, its missing parts supplied by reference TRBV9 and TRBJ1-1, is DSGVTQTPKHLITATGQRVTLRCSPRSGDLSVYWYQQSLDQGLQFLIQYYNGEERAKGNILERFSAQQFPDLHSELNLSSLELGDSALYFCASSAGQVSNTEAFFGQGTRLTVV.

This clone showed up many times. This specimen includes other DNA sequences encoding the same CDR3. The DNA of the CDR3 is TGCAGTGCCAAGGCCCCGGGAAACATTCAGTACTTC. Translating gives CSAKAPGNIQYF. The chain joins TRBV20-1 to TRBJ2-4; no firm D call. The CDR3 contains 12 residues. Germline CDR1 reads DFQATT; CDR2 reads SNEGSKA (reference sequence). With 6 bases removed from V and 6 bases from J, the gap between germline ends came to 12 bases.

At least ten counts were recorded for this clone. This rearrangement joins TRBV20-1 to TRBJ2-2; possible D gene TRBD2, 6 bases. The CDR3 is made up of 14 amino acids. V was cut by 4 bases and J by 0 bases, with 9 bases left in between. Germline values: CDR1 DFQATT, CDR2 SNEGSKA (reference sequence). The CDR3 DNA follows: TGCAGTGCTATCGGGAGCTCGAACACCGGGGAGCTGTTTTTT. This gives the protein CSAIGSSNTGELFF.

Of note for this clone: Possible read error: a much larger clone is one base away. The V call is TRBV2, the J call TRBJ2-3; the match to TRBD2 covers 12 bases. This CDR3 has 15 residues. The V and J ends lost 7 bases and 3 bases, in that order; junction bases with no gene match: 5. Germline CDR1 SNHLY, CDR2 FYNNEI. The CDR3 spells CASTKTSGRTDTQYF. The DNA for the CDR3 is TGTGCCAGCACCAAGACTAGCGGGAGAACAGATACGCAGTATTTT.

In nucleotides, the CDR3 is TGTGCCAGCAGTTTAGAATTTTTGGGGGCTGGGTACGAAGCTTTCTTT. Protein sequence: CASSLEFLGAGYEAFF. The J gene is TRBJ1-1, the V gene TRBV28, with D possibly matching TRBD1 (6 bases). V was clipped by 2 bases and J by 8 bases, with 21 bases between them. This CDR3 comprises 16 residues. Germline lookup yields CDR1 MDHEN and CDR2 SYDVKM.

The chain uses TRBV20-1 and TRBJ1-1; 9 bases match TRBD1. The junction had 13 bases not matched to a gene; V was cut back by 3 bases and J by 11 bases. Germline values: CDR1 DFQATT, CDR2 SNEGSKA (reference sequence). The CDR3 contains 14 residues. The CDR3 loop is CSASYPGEQGAAFF. CDR3 sequence (DNA): TGCAGTGCTAGTTACCCCGGGGAACAGGGGGCGGCTTTCTTT.

The chain joins TRBV12-3 or TRBV12-4 to TRBJ1-6; D possibly corresponds to TRBD1 (6 bases). Trimming took 3 bases from V and 9 from J, leaving 12 bases between them. This CDR3 is built from 14 residues. CDR3 in DNA: TGTGCCAGCAGTTTCGCGGCAGGGGTTTCACCCCTCCACTTT. Amino acid sequence: CASSFAAGVSPLHF.

The V and J genes are TRBV6-1 and TRBJ2-3, with 9 bases fitting TRBD2. The V gene's germline CDR1 is MNHNS and CDR2 SASEGT. V dropped 10 bases and J dropped 6; count of bases not matched to a gene: 14. CDR3 size: 15 residues. As DNA, the CDR3 is TGTGCCACCTTGTTAGGCGGGAGGGCCAATGATACGCAGTATTTT. Protein product: CATLLGGRANDTQYF.

This clone has a count of ten or more. V is TRBV18 and J is TRBJ2-5; D not resolved. The CDR3 runs 14 residues. Trimming left V 3 bases short and J 2 bases short, with 10 bases between. CDR1 is KGHSH, CDR2 LQKENI, per germline. Here the CDR3 reads CASSPLGMQETQYF. The CDR3 region has the DNA TGTGCCAGCTCACCTTTAGGTATGCAAGAGACCCAGTACTTC.

This clone was seen repeatedly, ten times or more. This may stem from a read error, because a much larger clone lies one nucleotide away. This CDR3 is also generated by other DNA sequences in the sample. V usage is TRBV5-1 and J usage is TRBJ1-2, with unresolved D. The CDR3 is 11 amino acids. Looked up from germline, CDR1 is SGHRS and CDR2 is YFSETQ. This CDR3 is CASSSGYGYTF. The CDR3 region has the DNA TGCGCCAGCAGCTCCGGCTATGGCTACACCTTT.

This clone was seen many times. V is TRBV5-1 and J is TRBJ1-2; 10 bases fit TRBD1. Germline V gene lookup returns CDR1 SGHRS and CDR2 YFSETQ. The CDR3 has 15 amino acids. The J segment lost 2 bases and the V segment lost 1 base, leaving 2 bases of the junction unmatched. The CDR3 coding sequence is TGCGCCAGCAGCTTGCGGACAGGGGGGAACTATGGCTACACCTTC. Translated, it gives CASSLRTGGNYGYTF.

J is TRBJ1-4 and V is TRBV19; 7 nucleotides align to TRBD1. The germline V gene has CDR1 LNHDA and CDR2 SQIVND (reference sequence). J was trimmed by 7 bases and V by 3 bases; bases with no gene match: 5. The CDR3 covers 14 residues. In DNA, the CDR3 is TGTGCCAGTAGTATTAGGACAGGACCTGAAAAACTGTTTTTT. Its protein is CASSIRTGPEKLFF.

The chain joins TRBV19 to TRBJ1-1; D is unclear. Germline CDR1 is LNHDA and CDR2 is SQIVND (reference sequence). This CDR3 is 14 amino acids long. Trimming cost V 1 base and J 1 base, with 7 bases left between them. This CDR3 reads CASSIVQTNTEAFF. The CDR3 region has the DNA TGTGCCAGTAGTATAGTACAGACGAACACTGAAGCTTTCTTT.

This chain uses TRBV7-2 with TRBJ2-5, with 7 bases matching TRBD2. CDR3 length: 15 amino acids. Germline V gene data show CDR1 as SGHTA and CDR2 as FQGNSA. Trimming cost V 7 bases and J 1 base; bases outside gene matches: 9. The CDR3 DNA reads as TGTGCCAGCAACACCGGAGCGGGGTCCCAAGAGACCCAGTACTTC. This encodes CASNTGAGSQETQYF.

This clone was recorded many times. This CDR3 reads CAWSAPNSGESQPQHF. In DNA form, the CDR3 reads TGTGCCTGGAGCGCCCCAAACTCAGGGGAATCGCAGCCCCAGCATTTT. The chain couples TRBV30 to TRBJ1-5; the D gene is possibly TRBD1 (6 bases). V lost 3 bases to trimming and J lost 7 bases, with 22 bases between them. CDR1 and CDR2 (germline): GTSNPN, SVGIG (reference sequence). This CDR3 has 16 residues.

This clone appeared a few times. One junction end disagrees with the germline gene, perhaps due to a read error. V and J are TRBV12-3 or TRBV12-4 and TRBJ2-1, with a weak D call TRBD1 (5 bases). This CDR3 has 12 amino acids. This CDR3 is CASSPDSAEHFF. CDR3 nucleotide sequence: TGTGCCAGCAGCCCCGACAGTGCTGAGCATTTCTTC.

This clone was counted ten times or more. The chain recombines TRBV2 with TRBJ2-7; 8 bases match TRBD1. The CDR3 has 12 amino acids. Per germline, CDR1 SNHLY and CDR2 FYNNEI. J was trimmed by 5 bases and V by 9 bases; bases with no gene match: 6. The CDR3 spells CARQGGGDEQYF. Here the CDR3 DNA reads TGTGCCAGACAGGGGGGAGGAGACGAGCAGTACTTC.

This clone was seen at least ten times. The CDR3, as DNA: TGTGCCAGCAGTGAACTAGCTAAGGGTGAAGATACGCAGTATTTT. Translated, it gives CASSELAKGEDTQYF. This chain joins TRBV6-1 and TRBJ2-3; D possibly corresponds to TRBD2 (5 bases). There are 15 residues in the CDR3. CDR1 is MNHNS and CDR2 is SASEGT in the germline V gene. V was trimmed by 2 bases and J by 5 bases, leaving 14 bases between them.

Many counts were recorded for this clone. The rearrangement uses TRBV2 and TRBJ2-1; 12 bases align to TRBD2. The germline V gene has CDR1 SNHLY and CDR2 FYNNEI. The CDR3 loop spans 15 amino acids. Unmatched junction bases numbered 15, after V lost 7 bases and J lost 14 bases. CDR3 protein: CASTKSEASGRVEFF. In DNA form, the CDR3 reads TGTGCCAGCACCAAAAGCGAGGCTAGCGGGAGGGTGGAGTTCTTC.

This clone was recorded many times. This sequence joins TRBV4-1 and TRBJ1-5; no clear D gene. The ends were cut back, 0 bases at V and 1 base at J, with 7 bases in the middle. The CDR3 runs 15 residues. Germline V gene sequence: CDR1 MGHRA, CDR2 YSYEKL. CDR3: CASSQDIRSNQPQHF. The DNA for the CDR3 is TGCGCCAGCAGCCAAGATATCCGAAGCAATCAGCCCCAGCATTTT.

In its sample, this clone was seen many times. CDR3 residues: CASSFQGRHTQYF. CDR3 nucleotides: TGTGCCAGCAGTTTTCAGGGTAGGCATACGCAGTATTTT. The gene calls are TRBV12-3 or TRBV12-4 and TRBJ2-3; TRBD1 is a possible D gene (5 bases). V lost 3 bases and J 7 bases, leaving 11 bases between the germline ends. The CDR3 covers 13 residues.

This clone has ten or more counts. This chain links TRBV30 with TRBJ2-1; the match to TRBD1 covers 8 bases. This CDR3 region has 14 residues. The germline V gene has CDR1 GTSNPN and CDR2 SVGIG (reference sequence). Trimming removed 0 bases from V and 10 bases from J; junction bases left unmatched: 8. The CDR3 here is CAWSVPGGHPEQFF. The CDR3 region has the DNA TGTGCCTGGAGTGTGCCAGGGGGCCATCCGGAGCAGTTCTTC. Full variable domain (missing parts from reference TRBV30 and TRBJ2-1): SQTIHQWPATLVQPVGSPLSLECTVEGTSNPNLYWYRQAAGRGLQLLFYSVGIGQISSEVPQNLSASRPQDRQFILSSKKLLLSDSGFYLCAWSVPGGHPEQFFGPGTRLTVL.

The chain is built from TRBV20-1 and TRBJ1-5; a weak D match, TRBD1 (6 bases). Trimming stripped 2 bases from V and 6 bases from J, with 17 bases between. CDR1 is DFQATT and CDR2 is SNEGSKA in the germline V gene (reference sequence). The CDR3 runs 15 residues. CDR3 residues: CSARKVSGGGQPQHF. DNA of the CDR3: TGCAGTGCTAGAAAGGTGTCCGGGGGCGGTCAGCCCCAGCATTTT.